This T cell receptor (beta chain) was captured in a study of blood T cell repertoires in COVID-19. As to this clone: At one boundary the junction diverges from the germline segment, which might be a read error.

This CDR3 spans 14 amino acids. Germline CDR1 is SNHLY and CDR2 is FYNNEI. Per the original methods: Amplification with reference gene primers provided the estimates of nucleated cell counts. TCRdb keeps only in-frame clones here, not all; method: immunoSEQ multiplex PCR. From that table come the V and J calls and clone size; the DNA was used to work out D and trimming. The sample has roughly 260,000 clones, around nine tenths seen once. The sequenced sample consisted of peripheral blood. This sequence joins TRBV2 and TRBJ2-7; 11 nucleotides match TRBD2. This receptor was obtained from a man aged 35 to 55 who had recovered from COVID-19. CDR3 nucleotides: TGTGCCAGCAGTGAAAATCCTAGCGGGGGGCTCTCCCACTTC. This translates into CASSENPSGGLSHF.